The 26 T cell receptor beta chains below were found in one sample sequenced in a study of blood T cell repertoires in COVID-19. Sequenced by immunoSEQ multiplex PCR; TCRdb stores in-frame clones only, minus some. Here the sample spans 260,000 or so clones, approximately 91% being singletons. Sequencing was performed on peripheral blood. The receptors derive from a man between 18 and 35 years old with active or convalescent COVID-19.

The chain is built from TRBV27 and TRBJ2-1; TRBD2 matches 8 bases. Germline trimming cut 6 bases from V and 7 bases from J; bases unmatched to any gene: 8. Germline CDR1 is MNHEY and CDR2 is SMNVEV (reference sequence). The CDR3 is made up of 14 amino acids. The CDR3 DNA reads TGTGCCAGCAGGACGGGGGGGCCGCAGAATGAGCAGTTCTTC. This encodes CASRTGGPQNEQFF.

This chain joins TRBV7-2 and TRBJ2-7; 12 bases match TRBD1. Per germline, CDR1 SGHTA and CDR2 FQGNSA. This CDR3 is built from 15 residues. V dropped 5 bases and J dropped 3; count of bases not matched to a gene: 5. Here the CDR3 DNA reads TGTGCCAGCAGCCTTGGGACAGGGGGCGTCTACGAGCAGTACTTC. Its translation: CASSLGTGGVYEQYF.

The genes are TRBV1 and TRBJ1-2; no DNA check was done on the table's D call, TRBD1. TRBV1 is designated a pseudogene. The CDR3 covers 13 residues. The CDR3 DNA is TGCACCAGCAGCCAGAGACAGGGGAATGGCTACACCTTC. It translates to CTSSQRQGNGYTF.

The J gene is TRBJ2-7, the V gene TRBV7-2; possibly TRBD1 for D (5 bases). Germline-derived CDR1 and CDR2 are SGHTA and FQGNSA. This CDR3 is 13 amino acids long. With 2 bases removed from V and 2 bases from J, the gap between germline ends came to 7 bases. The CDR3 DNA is TGTGCCAGCAGCTTACAGACAGCCTACGAGCAGTACTTC. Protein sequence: CASSLQTAYEQYF.

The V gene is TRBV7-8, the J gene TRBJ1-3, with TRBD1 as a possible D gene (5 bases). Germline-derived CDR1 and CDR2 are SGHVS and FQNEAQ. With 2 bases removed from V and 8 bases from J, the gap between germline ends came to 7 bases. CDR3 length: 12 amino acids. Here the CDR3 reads CASSLTGDTIYF. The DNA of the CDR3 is TGTGCCAGCAGCTTAACGGGGGACACCATATATTTT.

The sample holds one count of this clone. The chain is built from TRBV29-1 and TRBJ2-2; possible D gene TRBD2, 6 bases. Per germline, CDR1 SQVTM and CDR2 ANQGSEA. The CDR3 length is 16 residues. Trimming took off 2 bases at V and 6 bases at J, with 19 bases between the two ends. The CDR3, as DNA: TGCAGCGTTGAATCCTGGGAGGATAGGGAGGCCGGGGAGCTGTTTTTT. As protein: CSVESWEDREAGELFF.

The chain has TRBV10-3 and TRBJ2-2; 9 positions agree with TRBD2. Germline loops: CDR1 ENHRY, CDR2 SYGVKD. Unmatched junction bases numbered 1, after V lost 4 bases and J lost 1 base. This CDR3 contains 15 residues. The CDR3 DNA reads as TGTGCCATCAGTGGAGCGGGGGGGAACACCGGGGAGCTGTTTTTT. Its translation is CAISGAGGNTGELFF.

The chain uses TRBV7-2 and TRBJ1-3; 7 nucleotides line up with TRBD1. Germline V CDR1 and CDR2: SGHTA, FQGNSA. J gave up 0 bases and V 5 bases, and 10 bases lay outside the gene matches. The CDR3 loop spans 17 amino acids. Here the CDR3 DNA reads TGTGCCAGCAGCCCCTTCCGGACAGGCCTCTCTGGAAACACCATATATTTT. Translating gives CASSPFRTGLSGNTIYF. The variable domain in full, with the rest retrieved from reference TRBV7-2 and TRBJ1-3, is GAGVSQSPSNKVTEKGKDVELRCDPISGHTALYWYRQSLGQGLEFLIYFQGNSAPDKSGLPSDRFSAERTGGSVSTLTIQRTQQEDSAVYLCASSPFRTGLSGNTIYFGEGSWLTVV.

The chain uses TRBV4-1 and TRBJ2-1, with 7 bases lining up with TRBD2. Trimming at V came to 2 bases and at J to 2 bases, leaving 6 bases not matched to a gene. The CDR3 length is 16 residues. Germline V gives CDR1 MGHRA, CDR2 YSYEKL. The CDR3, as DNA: TGCGCCAGCAGCCAACCCCCACGGGGGGCCTACAATGAGCAGTTCTTC. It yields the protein CASSQPPRGAYNEQFF.

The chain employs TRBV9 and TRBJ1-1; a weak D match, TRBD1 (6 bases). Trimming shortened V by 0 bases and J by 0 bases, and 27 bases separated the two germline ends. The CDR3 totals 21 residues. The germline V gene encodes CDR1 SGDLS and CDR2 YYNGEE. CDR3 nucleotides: TGTGCCAGCAGCGTAGATCTTTTCCCGGCCTCGACAGGTATAATGAACACTGAAGCTTTCTTT. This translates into CASSVDLFPASTGIMNTEAFF. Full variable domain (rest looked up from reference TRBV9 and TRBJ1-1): DSGVTQTPKHLITATGQRVTLRCSPRSGDLSVYWYQQSLDQGLQFLIQYYNGEERAKGNILERFSAQQFPDLHSELNLSSLELGDSALYFCASSVDLFPASTGIMNTEAFFGQGTRLTVV.

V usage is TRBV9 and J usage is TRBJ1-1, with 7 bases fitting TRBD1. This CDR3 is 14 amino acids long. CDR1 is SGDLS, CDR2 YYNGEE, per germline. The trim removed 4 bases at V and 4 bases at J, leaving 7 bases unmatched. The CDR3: CASSLTGVGTEAFF. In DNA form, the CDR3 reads TGTGCCAGCAGCCTTACAGGGGTTGGCACTGAAGCTTTCTTT.

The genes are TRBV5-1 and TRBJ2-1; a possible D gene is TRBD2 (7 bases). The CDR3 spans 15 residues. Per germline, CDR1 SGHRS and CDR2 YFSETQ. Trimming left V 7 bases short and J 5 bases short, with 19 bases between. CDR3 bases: TGCGCCAGCTTGGGGTCGGGGGGCCTCGACAATGAGCAGTTCTTC. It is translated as CASLGSGGLDNEQFF.

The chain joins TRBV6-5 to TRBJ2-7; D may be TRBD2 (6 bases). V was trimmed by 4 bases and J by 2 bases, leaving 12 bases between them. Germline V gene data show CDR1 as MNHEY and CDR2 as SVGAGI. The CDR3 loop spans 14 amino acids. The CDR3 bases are TGTGCCAGCAGTTTACGGGGGTCGGCCTACGAGCAGTACTTC. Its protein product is CASSLRGSAYEQYF.

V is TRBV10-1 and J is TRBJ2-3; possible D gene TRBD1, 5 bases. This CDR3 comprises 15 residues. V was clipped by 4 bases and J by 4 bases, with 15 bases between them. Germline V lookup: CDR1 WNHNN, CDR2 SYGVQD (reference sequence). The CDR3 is CASSVSQGRADTQYF. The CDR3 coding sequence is TGCGCCAGCAGTGTATCGCAGGGAAGGGCAGATACGCAGTATTTT.

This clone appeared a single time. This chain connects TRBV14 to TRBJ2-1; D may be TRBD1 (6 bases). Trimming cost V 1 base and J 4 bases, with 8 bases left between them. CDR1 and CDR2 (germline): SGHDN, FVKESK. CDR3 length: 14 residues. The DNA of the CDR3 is TGTGCCAGCAGCCAAGTGGACAGATACAATGAGCAGTTCTTC. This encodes CASSQVDRYNEQFF. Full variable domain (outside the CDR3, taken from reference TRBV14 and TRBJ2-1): EAGVTQFPSHSVIEKGQTVTLRCDPISGHDNLYWYRRVMGKEIKFLLHFVKESKQDESGMPNNRFLAERTGGTYSTLKVQPAELEDSGVYFCASSQVDRYNEQFFGPGTRLTVL.

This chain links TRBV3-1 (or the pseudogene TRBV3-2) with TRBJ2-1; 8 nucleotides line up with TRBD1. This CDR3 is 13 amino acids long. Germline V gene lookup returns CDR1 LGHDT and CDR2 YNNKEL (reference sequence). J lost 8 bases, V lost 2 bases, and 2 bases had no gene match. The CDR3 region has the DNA TGTGCCAGCAGCCAAACACAGGGGGATGAGCAGTTCTTC. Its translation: CASSQTQGDEQFF.

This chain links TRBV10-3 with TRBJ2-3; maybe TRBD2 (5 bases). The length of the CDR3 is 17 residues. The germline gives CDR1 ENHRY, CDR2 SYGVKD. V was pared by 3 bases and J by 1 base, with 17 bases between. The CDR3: CAISDATTGKGTDTQYF. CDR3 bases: TGTGCCATCAGTGATGCCACTACGGGAAAGGGCACAGATACGCAGTATTTT.

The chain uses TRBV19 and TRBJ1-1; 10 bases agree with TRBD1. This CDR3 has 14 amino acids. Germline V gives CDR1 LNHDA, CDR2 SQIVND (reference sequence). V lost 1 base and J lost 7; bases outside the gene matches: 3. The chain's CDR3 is CASSIGQGAVEAFF. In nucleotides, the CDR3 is TGTGCCAGTAGTATAGGACAGGGGGCTGTTGAAGCTTTCTTT. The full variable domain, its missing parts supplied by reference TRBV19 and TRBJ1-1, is DGGITQSPKYLFRKEGQNVTLSCEQNLNHDAMYWYRQDPGQGLRLIYYSQIVNDFQKGDIAEGYSVSREKKESFPLTVTSAQKNPTAFYLCASSIGQGAVEAFFGQGTRLTVV.

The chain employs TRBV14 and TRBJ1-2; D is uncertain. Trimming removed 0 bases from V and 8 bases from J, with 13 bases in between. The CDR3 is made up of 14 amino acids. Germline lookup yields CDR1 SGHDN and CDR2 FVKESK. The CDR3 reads CASSQDMEGLGYTF. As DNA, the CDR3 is TGTGCCAGCAGCCAAGATATGGAGGGATTAGGCTACACCTTC.

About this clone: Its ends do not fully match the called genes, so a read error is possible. This CDR3 reads CASSLKPGTDTQYF. CDR3 nucleotide sequence: TGTGCCAGTAGCTTAAAACCAGGGACAGATACGCAGTATTTT. The V and J genes are TRBV7-8 and TRBJ2-3; the D gene is possibly TRBD1 (5 bases). Germline assignment: CDR1 SGHVS and CDR2 FQNEAQ. The length of the CDR3 is 14 residues.

The CDR3 loop is CASRRGTSLDQPQHF. As DNA, the CDR3 is TGTGCCAGCAGGAGGGGGACATCTCTCGATCAGCCCCAGCATTTT. This sequence joins TRBV6-5 and TRBJ1-5, with D possibly being TRBD1 (6 bases). The V end was cut by 6 bases, the J end by 5 bases, with 17 bases between. Per germline, CDR1 MNHEY and CDR2 SVGAGI. The CDR3 is 15 amino acids.

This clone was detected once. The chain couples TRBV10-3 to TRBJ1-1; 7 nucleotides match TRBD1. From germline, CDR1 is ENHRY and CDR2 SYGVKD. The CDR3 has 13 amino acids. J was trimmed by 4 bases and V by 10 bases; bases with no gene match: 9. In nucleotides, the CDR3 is TGTGCCACCTTCCGACAGGGTGGCACTGAAGCTTTCTTT. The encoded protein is CATFRQGGTEAFF.

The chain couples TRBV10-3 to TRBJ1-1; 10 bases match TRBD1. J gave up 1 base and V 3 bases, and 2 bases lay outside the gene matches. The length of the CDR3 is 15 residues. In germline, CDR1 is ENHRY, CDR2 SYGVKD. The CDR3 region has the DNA TGTGCCATCAGTGAAGACAGGGGGCGGAACACTGAAGCTTTCTTT. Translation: CAISEDRGRNTEAFF.

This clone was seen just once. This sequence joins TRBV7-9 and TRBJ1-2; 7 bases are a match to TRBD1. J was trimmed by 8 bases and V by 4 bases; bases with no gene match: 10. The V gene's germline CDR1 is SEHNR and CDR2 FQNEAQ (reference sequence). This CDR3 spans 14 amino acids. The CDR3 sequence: CASSSTEGARGYTF. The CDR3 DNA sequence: TGTGCCAGCAGCTCTACGGAGGGGGCTAGGGGCTACACCTTC. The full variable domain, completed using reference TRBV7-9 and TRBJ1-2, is DTGVSQNPRHKITKRGQNVTFRCDPISEHNRLYWYRQTLGQGPEFLTYFQNEAQLEKSRLLSDRFSAERPKGSFSTLEIQRTEQGDSAMYLCASSSTEGARGYTFGSGTRLTVV.

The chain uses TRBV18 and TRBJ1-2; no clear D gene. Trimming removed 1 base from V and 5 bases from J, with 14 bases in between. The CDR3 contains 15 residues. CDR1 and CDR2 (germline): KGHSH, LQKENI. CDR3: CASSPREAPTYGYTF. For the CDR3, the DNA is TGTGCCAGCTCACCACGGGAGGCACCTACTTATGGCTACACCTTC.

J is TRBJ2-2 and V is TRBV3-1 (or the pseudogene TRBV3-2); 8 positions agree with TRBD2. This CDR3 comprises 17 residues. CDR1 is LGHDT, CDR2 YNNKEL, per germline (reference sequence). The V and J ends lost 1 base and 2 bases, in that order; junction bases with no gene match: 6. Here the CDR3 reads CASSQVRGDFNTGELFF. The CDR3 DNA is TGTGCCAGCAGCCAAGTGCGGGGGGATTTTAACACCGGGGAGCTGTTTTTT.